A selection of T cell receptor beta chains follows, all from one sample in a study of response to subunit inactivated influenza vaccine. One entry per CDR3 protein results from TCRdb running MiXCR on the RT-PCR reads. The sample consists of more than 700,000 distinct CDR3 sequences, around 20% of them appearing once. The sequencing used PBMCs from blood, collected 5 days after vaccination. The receptor set was obtained from a man aged 50-60 years who received an inactivated influenza vaccine. CDR3s include the opening cysteine and the closing phenylalanine or tryptophan. A D gene is named only where the DNA matches it firmly. Some rows mark clone size as missing; the rest say once, few, many or name a class of expanded clone.

clone_size d_call j_call v_call cdr3_nt cdr3_aa
few - TRBJ1-2 TRBV12-3/TRBV12-4 TGTGCCAGCAGTTTATTCACCTATGGCTACACCTTC CASSLFTYGYTF
few - TRBJ2-7 TRBV20-1 TGCAGTGCTAGAGGAGACAGCCCTTACGAGCAGTACTTC CSARGDSPYEQYF
- TRBD2 TRBJ2-1 TRBV11-3 TGTGCCAGCAGCGCGACTAGCGGCAATGAGCAGTTCTTC CASSATSGNEQFF
- - TRBJ2-1 TRBV4-3 TGCGCCAGCAGCCAATCCTGGCTCACGAGCTCCTACAATGAGCAGTTCTTC CASSQSWLTSSYNEQFF
many - TRBJ2-5 TRBV4-3 TGCGCCAGCAGCCAAGATAAAGGTAGCAGTGAGACCCAGTACTTC CASSQDKGSSETQYF
- TRBD1 TRBJ2-7 TRBV11-3 TGTGCCAGCAGCCTCACCGGACAGGGTCGCTACGAGCAGTACTTC CASSLTGQGRYEQYF
- - TRBJ2-3 TRBV20-1 TGCAGTGCTACCAAGTTCGAACGGAGCACAGATACGCAGTATTTT CSATKFERSTDTQYF
- - TRBJ2-2 TRBV5-1 TGCGCCAGCAGCTTAACCGACCGCACCGGGGAGCTGTTTTTT CASSLTDRTGELFF
- - TRBJ2-7 TRBV7-2 TGTGCCAGCACCACAAGAACCCTTCCCTACGAGCAGTACTTC CASTTRTLPYEQYF
- TRBD2 TRBJ2-3 TRBV20-1 TGCAGTGCTCAGCGGGGGGGCCCGAAAGATACGCAGTATTTT CSAQRGGPKDTQYF
few - TRBJ2-7 TRBV6-1 TGTGCCAGCAACACGCAGAGAGGGTCCTACGAGCAGTACTTC CASNTQRGSYEQYF
few TRBD1 TRBJ1-2 TRBV4-3 TGCGCCAGCCGCGACAGGGGCGGAAACTATGGCTACACCTTC CASRDRGGNYGYTF
- TRBD1 TRBJ1-6 TRBV5-1 TGCGCCAGCAGCTCGGGACAGGGAGGTCCACCCCTCCACTTT CASSSGQGGPPLHF
once TRBD2 TRBJ2-5 TRBV18 TGTGCCAGCTCACCACGACGGACTAGCGGGGAAGAGACCCAGTACTTC CASSPRRTSGEETQYF
once - TRBJ2-5 TRBV7-9 TGTGCCAGCAGCTTTCTCGAGGGGACCCAGTACTTC CASSFLEGTQYF
- - TRBJ2-5 TRBV5-1 TGCGCCAGCAGCTTGGTAGACGGCGAGGAGACCCAGTACTTC CASSLVDGEETQYF
many - TRBJ1-1 TRBV6-5 TGTGCCAGCAGTTACTTGGGGAACACTGAAGCTTTCTTT CASSYLGNTEAFF
few - TRBJ1-1 TRBV15 TGTGCCACCAGCAGAGACCGAGCTCGCACTGAAGCTTTCTTT CATSRDRARTEAFF
- - TRBJ2-5 TRBV20-1 TGCAGTGCTAGAGTACGTCAGGAGACCCAGTACTTC CSARVRQETQYF
few - TRBJ1-4 TRBV6-5 TGTGCCAGCAGTTACTCGCACGGAAATGAAAAACTGTTTTTT CASSYSHGNEKLFF